This TCR beta chain was recovered during a study of early T cells in non-severe SARS-CoV-2 infection (dated by TCRdb to about 2021). About the investigation overall: Because TCR sequencing was done on bulk RNA from unsorted whole blood, the alpha and beta chains could not be paired.

Library preparation employed 5' RACE. The instrument was a NextSeq 500. To correct for sequencing error and PCR bias, the TCR library protocol tagged individual cDNA molecules with unique molecular identifiers. Both TCR alpha and beta chains were sequenced, and tight co-correlation was observed between alpha and beta sequence abundances in each sample. Under the source paper's analysis protocol: Decombinator V4 was used to annotate TCR sequences for V gene, J gene and CDR3. Expanded TCRs were defined as changing significantly between any two time points under a Poisson model with p below 0.0001. TCR abundances were normalised to the total number of TCRs sequenced per sample and expressed as counts per million. MAIT TCRs were defined by TRAV1-2 paired with TRAJ12, TRAJ20 or TRAJ33, and iNKT TCRs by TRAV10 paired with TRAJ18. VDJdb, accessed on 1 November 2021, was searched for TCRs annotated for CMV, EBV and SARS-CoV-2, and TCRs annotated for more than one antigen were excluded. The public sequencing data were trimmed at Q25 with fastp and processed into clonotypes with MiXCR by TCRdb, which kept only in-frame beta chains. Rows merge per CDR3 protein into single entries with the most common DNA and genes. TCRdb, rather than the study authors, made the V and J calls. The sample records about 64,000 distinct CDR3 sequences, roughly 5% of which are singletons. Of the sample, under 6.5% falls within the top ten clones.

The paper's findings and limits, for the study overall: Matching against VDJdb was skewed toward anti-spike CD8 responses, likely underestimated virus-specific expansions, and missed private and CD4 specificities.

The sample holds many counts of this clonotype. This clone's antigen is unknown. Base qualities are missing; no much larger clone stands one base away. This was a case-control study nested in a cohort of healthcare workers in London, UK, who had nasopharyngeal swab PCR tests and blood samples taken every week. Between 23 and 31 March 2020, the week of the UK lockdown, healthcare workers were enrolled and then followed up weekly for as long as 16 weeks. The CDR1 and CDR2 encoded by the germline V gene are KGHSH and LQKENI. The junction shows trimming of 3 bases on V and 7 bases on J, plus 15 bases between the germline ends. The CDR3 covers 14 residues, taking in both the cysteine and the phenylalanine. Just the 42-base CDR3 DNA is kept, in frame starting at base 1.

The sequencing input was whole blood. The sequence was obtained from an adult who was a healthcare worker with PCR-confirmed SARS-CoV-2 infection or an uninfected control (not recorded which). This chain joins TRBV18 to TRBJ1-2; the D gene is possibly TRBD1, with 5 bases matching. The CDR3 corresponds to CASSPTGQPPGYTF. The sequence in DNA is TGTGCCAGCTCACCTACGGGGCAGCCCCCTGGCTACACCTTC.